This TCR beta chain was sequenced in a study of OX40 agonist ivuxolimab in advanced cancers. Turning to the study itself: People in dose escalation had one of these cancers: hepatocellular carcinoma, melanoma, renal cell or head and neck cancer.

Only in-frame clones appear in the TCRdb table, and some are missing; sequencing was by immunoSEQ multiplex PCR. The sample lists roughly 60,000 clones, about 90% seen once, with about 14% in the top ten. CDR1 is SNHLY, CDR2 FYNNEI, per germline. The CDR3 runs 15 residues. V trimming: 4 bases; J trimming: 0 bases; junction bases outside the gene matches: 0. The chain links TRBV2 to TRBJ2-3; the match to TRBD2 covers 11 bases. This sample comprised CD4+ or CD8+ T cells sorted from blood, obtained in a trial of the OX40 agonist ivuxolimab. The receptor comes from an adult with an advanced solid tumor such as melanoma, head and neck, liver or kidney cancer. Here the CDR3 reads CASSGLAGSTDTQYF. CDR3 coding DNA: TGTGCCAGCAGTGGACTAGCGGGGAGCACAGATACGCAGTATTTT.